This T cell receptor beta chain comes out of a study of cytomegalovirus exposure and HLA in healthy donors. Study results and limitations: As a later analysis revealed, most CMV-associated TCR beta chains appeared HLA-restricted. The authors later found TCR association rates varying by HLA locus, with DRB1 most and HLA-C fewest. Analyses of presence/absence relied on an assumption of roughly uniform sequencing depth across donors.

It was with 60 Vbeta and 13 Jbeta primers that the PCR ran. Sequencing was performed with immunoSEQ multiplex PCR; in TCRdb, only in-frame clones are kept and a portion is missing. The sample has some 200,000 clones; less than 90% are singletons. The CDR3 runs to 16 residues. The germline gives CDR1 SGHNT, CDR2 YYREEE (reference sequence). V shed 4 bases and J 3 bases; nucleotides not matched to a gene: 10. Remarks on this clone: The antigen remains unidentified.

The clonotype comes from a girl less than two years old in good health and CMV-seronegative. Sequencing was carried out using PBMCs. This chain uses TRBV5-4 with TRBJ2-7; the match to TRBD2 covers 10 bases. This chain's CDR3 is CASSPGLLAGLYEQYF. CDR3 DNA: TGTGCCAGCAGCCCGGGTTTACTAGCGGGGCTCTACGAGCAGTACTTC.